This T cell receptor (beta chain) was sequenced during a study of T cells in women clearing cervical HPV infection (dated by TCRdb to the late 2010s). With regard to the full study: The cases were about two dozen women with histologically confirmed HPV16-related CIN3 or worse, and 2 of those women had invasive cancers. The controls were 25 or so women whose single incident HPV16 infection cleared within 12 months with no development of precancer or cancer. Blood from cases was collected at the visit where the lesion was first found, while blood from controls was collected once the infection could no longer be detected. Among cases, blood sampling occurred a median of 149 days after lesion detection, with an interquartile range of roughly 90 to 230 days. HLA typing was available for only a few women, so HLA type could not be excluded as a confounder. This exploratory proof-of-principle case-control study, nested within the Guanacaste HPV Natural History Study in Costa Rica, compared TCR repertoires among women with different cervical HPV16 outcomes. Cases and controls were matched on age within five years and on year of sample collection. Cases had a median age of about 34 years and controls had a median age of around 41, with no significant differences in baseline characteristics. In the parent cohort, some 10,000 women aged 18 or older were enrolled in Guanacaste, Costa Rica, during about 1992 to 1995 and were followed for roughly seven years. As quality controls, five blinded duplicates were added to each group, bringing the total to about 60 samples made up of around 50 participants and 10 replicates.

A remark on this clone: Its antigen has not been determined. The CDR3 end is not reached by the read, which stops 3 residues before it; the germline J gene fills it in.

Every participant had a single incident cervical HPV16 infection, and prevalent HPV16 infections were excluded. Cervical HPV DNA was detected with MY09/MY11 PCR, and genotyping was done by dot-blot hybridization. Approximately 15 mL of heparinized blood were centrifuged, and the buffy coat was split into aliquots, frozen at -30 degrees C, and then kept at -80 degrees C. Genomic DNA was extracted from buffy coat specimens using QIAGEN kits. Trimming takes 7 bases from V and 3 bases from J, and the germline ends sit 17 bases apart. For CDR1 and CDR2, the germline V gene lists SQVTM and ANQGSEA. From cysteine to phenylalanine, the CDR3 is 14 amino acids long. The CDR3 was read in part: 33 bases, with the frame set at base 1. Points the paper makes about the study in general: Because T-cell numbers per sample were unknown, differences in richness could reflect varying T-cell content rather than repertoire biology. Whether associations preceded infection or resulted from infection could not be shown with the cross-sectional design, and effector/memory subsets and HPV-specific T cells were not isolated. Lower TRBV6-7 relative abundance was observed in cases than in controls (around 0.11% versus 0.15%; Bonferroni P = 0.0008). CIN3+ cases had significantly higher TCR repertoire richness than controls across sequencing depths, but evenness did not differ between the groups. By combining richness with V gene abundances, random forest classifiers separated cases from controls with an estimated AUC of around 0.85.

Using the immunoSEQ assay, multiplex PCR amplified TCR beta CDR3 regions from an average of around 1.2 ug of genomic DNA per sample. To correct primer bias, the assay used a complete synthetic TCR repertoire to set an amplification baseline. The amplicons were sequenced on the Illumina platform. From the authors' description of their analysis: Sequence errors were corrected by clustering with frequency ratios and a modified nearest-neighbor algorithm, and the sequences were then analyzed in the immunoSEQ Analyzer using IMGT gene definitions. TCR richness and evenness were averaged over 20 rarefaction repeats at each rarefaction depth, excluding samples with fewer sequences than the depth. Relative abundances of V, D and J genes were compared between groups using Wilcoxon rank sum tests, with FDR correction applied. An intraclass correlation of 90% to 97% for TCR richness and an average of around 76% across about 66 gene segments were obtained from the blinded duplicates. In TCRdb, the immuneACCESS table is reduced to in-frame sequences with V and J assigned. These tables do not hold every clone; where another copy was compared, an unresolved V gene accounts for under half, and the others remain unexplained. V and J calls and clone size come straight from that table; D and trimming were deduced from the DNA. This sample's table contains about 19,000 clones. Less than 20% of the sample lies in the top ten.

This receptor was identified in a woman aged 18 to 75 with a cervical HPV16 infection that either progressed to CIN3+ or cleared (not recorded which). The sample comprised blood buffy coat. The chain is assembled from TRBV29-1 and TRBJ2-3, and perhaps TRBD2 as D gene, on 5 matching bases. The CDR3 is CSGAKLARTDTQYF. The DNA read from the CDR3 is TGCAGCGGTGCCAAGTTAGCGAGGACAGATACG.